The clone carrying this TCR beta chain has ten or more counts. This entry comes from a study of T cells in Graves' hyperthyroidism and ophthalmopathy. Regions amplified from RNA transcripts were the TCR beta CDR3 regions. A first-round RT-PCR of the TCR CDR3 used the HTBI primer set. Each CDR3 protein is one row after TCRdb ran MiXCR on the multiplex PCR reads. The repertoire holds about 250,000 distinct CDR3 sequences, with more than 20% as singletons. V lost 7 bases and J 3 bases, leaving 16 bases between the germline ends. This CDR3 region has 16 residues. CDR1 is MNHEY and CDR2 is SMNVEV in the germline V gene (reference sequence).

The receptor was derived from a woman in her 40s with Graves' ophthalmopathy. Sequencing was performed on blood. The rearrangement uses TRBV27 and TRBJ1-6; D perhaps matches TRBD1 (5 bases). CDR3 sequence reads: CASMRDGLGYNSPLHF. In DNA, the CDR3 is TGTGCCAGCATGAGGGACGGCTTGGGCTATAATTCACCCCTCCACTTT.